This passage covers 30 T cell receptor beta chains from one sample sequenced in a study of cytomegalovirus exposure and HLA in healthy donors. Vbeta (60) and Jbeta (13) primers were used in the PCR. Repertoires were generated with immunoSEQ multiplex PCR, while TCRdb's copy carries only in-frame clones and drops some. The sample consists of about 170,000 clones, around 82% of them appearing once. Input material: PBMCs. The receptors derive from a male donor in good health and CMV-seronegative.

Comments on this clone: One end of the junction does not line up with germline, which may come from a read error. The rearrangement uses TRBV7-9 and TRBJ2-5; 13 bases map to TRBD2. This CDR3 contains 16 residues. Germline loops: CDR1 SEHNR, CDR2 FQNEAQ (reference sequence). CDR3 bases: TGTTCCAGCAGCGCACCGACTAGCGGGGGGAAAGAGACCCAGTACTTC. As protein: CSSSAPTSGGKETQYF.

V usage is TRBV5-5 and J usage is TRBJ2-3; TRBD2 matches 8 bases. This CDR3 has 14 amino acids. Germline V CDR1 and CDR2: SGHKS, YYEKEE (reference sequence). J lost 2 bases, V lost 3 bases, and 2 bases had no gene match. As DNA, the CDR3 is TGTGCCAGCAGCTCCGGACTAGCCACAGATACGCAGTATTTT. It yields the protein CASSSGLATDTQYF. The full variable domain, rest sourced from reference TRBV5-5 and TRBJ2-3, is DAGVTQSPTHLIKTRGQQVTLRCSPISGHKSVSWYQQVLGQGPQFIFQYYEKEERGRGNFPDRFSARQFPNYSSELNVNALLLGDSALYLCASSSGLATDTQYFGPGTRLTVL.

This chain connects TRBV2 to TRBJ1-2; no clear D gene. V shed 6 bases and J shed 8 bases, with 22 bases lying between them. The CDR3 contains 15 residues. The germline V gene has CDR1 SNHLY and CDR2 FYNNEI. CDR3: CASRIRGGGISGYTF. CDR3 DNA sequence: TGTGCCAGCAGGATCCGGGGAGGTGGGATATCCGGCTACACCTTC.

In this sample, this clone turned up once. The genes are TRBV6-5 and TRBJ2-5; 7 nucleotides match TRBD1. Germline V CDR1 and CDR2: MNHEY, SVGAGI. V was clipped by 5 bases and J by 4 bases; unmatched bases: 7. The CDR3 length is 14 residues. The CDR3 bases are TGTGCCAGCAGTGCACCACAGGGGCGAGAGACCCAGTACTTC. Translated: CASSAPQGRETQYF.

A note on this clone: Lacking the conserved final phenylalanine or tryptophan, this CDR3 likely reflects a read error. The CDR3 nucleotides read TGTGCCAGCTCACCACTCGACAGGGTAAACTATGGCTACACCTCC. Protein product: CASSPLDRVNYGYTS. This chain links TRBV18 with TRBJ1-2; the match to TRBD1 covers 7 bases. Unmatched junction bases numbered 4, after V lost 1 base and J lost 2 bases. Germline-derived CDR1 and CDR2 are KGHSH and LQKENI. This CDR3 contains 15 residues.

The chain uses TRBV5-4 and TRBJ2-6; 8 nucleotides line up with TRBD1. Germline CDR1 is SGHNT and CDR2 is YYREEE (reference sequence). This CDR3 is 15 amino acids long. V gave up 5 bases and J gave up 6 bases; unmatched junction bases: 7. The CDR3 loop reads CASRSQGAEANVLTF. The CDR3 region has the DNA TGTGCCAGCAGGTCGCAGGGGGCGGAGGCCAACGTCCTGACTTTC.

For this clone: An end of the junction differs from the germline gene, which may be a read error. The V and J genes are TRBV7-9 and TRBJ1-6; D remains unclear. CDR1 is SEHNR and CDR2 is FQNEAQ in the germline V gene (reference sequence). The CDR3 is 12 residues long. In nucleotides, the CDR3 is TGTTCCAGCAGCCCTATCAATTCACCCCTCCACTTT. Translated, it gives CSSSPINSPLHF.

V gene TRBV10-3 combines with J gene TRBJ1-1, with a tentative D call TRBD1 (5 bases). CDR3 length: 14 amino acids. Germline V gene sequence: CDR1 ENHRY, CDR2 SYGVKD. Deletions cut 2 bases from V and 11 bases from J, with 18 bases between. The CDR3 spells CAISEPSDGGFAFF. Written as DNA, the CDR3 is TGTGCCATCAGTGAGCCCAGCGACGGGGGGTTCGCTTTCTTT.

This chain links TRBV9 with TRBJ2-3; D is perhaps TRBD1 (5 bases). Germline CDR1 SGDLS, CDR2 YYNGEE. V lost 0 bases and J lost 2, with 16 bases in between. The CDR3 is 17 residues long. The CDR3 DNA follows: TGTGCCAGCAGCGTAGATGCCGCAGGGTCCCACACAGATACGCAGTATTTT. Residues: CASSVDAAGSHTDTQYF. The whole variable domain, filled in from reference TRBV9 and TRBJ2-3, reads DSGVTQTPKHLITATGQRVTLRCSPRSGDLSVYWYQQSLDQGLQFLIQYYNGEERAKGNILERFSAQQFPDLHSELNLSSLELGDSALYFCASSVDAAGSHTDTQYFGPGTRLTVL.

This clone was counted only a few times. The chain carries TRBV15 and TRBJ2-7; D is undetermined. CDR1 is LNHNV and CDR2 is YYDKDF in the germline V gene (reference sequence). Trimming removed 0 bases from V and 2 bases from J, with 11 bases in between. CDR3 length: 15 residues. CDR3 residues: CATSRDRYRTYEQYF. For the CDR3, the DNA is TGTGCCACCAGCAGAGATAGGTACAGAACCTACGAGCAGTACTTC.

The chain uses TRBV12-5 and TRBJ1-5; tentatively, D is TRBD1 (5 bases). CDR3 length: 17 amino acids. CDR1 is LGHNT, CDR2 FRNRAP, per germline. With 5 bases removed from V and 1 base from J, the gap between germline ends came to 18 bases. In DNA, the CDR3 is TGTGCTAGTGGTAACTCGCTAGGGCAGGGCAGCAATCAGCCCCAGCATTTT. Protein sequence: CASGNSLGQGSNQPQHF.

This rearrangement joins TRBV9 to TRBJ2-7; 8 nucleotides align to TRBD2. Germline loops: CDR1 SGDLS, CDR2 YYNGEE. The ends lost 2 bases at V and 2 bases at J; junction bases unmatched: 6. The CDR3 runs to 15 residues. The CDR3 reads CASSVTSGVTYEQYF. The CDR3, as DNA: TGTGCCAGCAGCGTTACTAGCGGAGTTACCTACGAGCAGTACTTC.

This clone was counted between two and nine times. The rearrangement links TRBV6-1 to TRBJ2-7, with 8 bases fitting TRBD1. The CDR3 covers 17 residues. Unmatched junction bases numbered 7, after V lost 0 bases and J lost 0 bases. The germline CDR1 and CDR2 sequences are MNHNS and SASEGT. The CDR3: CASSEAGTGDYSYEQYF. As DNA, the CDR3 is TGTGCCAGCAGTGAAGCAGGGACAGGAGATTACTCCTACGAGCAGTACTTC.

The chain is built from TRBV2 and TRBJ2-2; D not certain. From germline, CDR1 is SNHLY and CDR2 FYNNEI. The V and J ends lost 5 bases and 3 bases respectively, with 4 bases between them. The CDR3 extends over 12 amino acids. The CDR3 sequence is CASSPDTGELFF. The CDR3 region has the DNA TGTGCCAGCAGTCCCGACACCGGGGAGCTGTTTTTT.

The J gene is TRBJ1-5, the V gene TRBV6-6; D is unclear. V was pared by 4 bases and J by 0 bases, with 13 bases between. The length of the CDR3 is 16 residues. Per germline, CDR1 MNHNY and CDR2 SVGAGI (reference sequence). CDR3 sequence reads: CASSWREVYSNQPQHF. The CDR3 DNA follows: TGTGCCAGCAGTTGGAGGGAAGTGTATAGCAATCAGCCCCAGCATTTT.

DNA of the CDR3: TGTGCCAGCAGCCTATCCGGGACAGGGAACACTGAAGCTTTCTTT. It specifies CASSLSGTGNTEAFF. The chain has TRBV7-2 and TRBJ1-1, with TRBD1 matching over 8 bases. J gave up 1 base and V 5 bases, and 6 bases lay outside the gene matches. The CDR3 spans 15 residues. The V gene's germline CDR1 is SGHTA and CDR2 FQGNSA.

A single count supports this clone. This chain joins TRBV11-2 and TRBJ2-6, with TRBD2 identical over 7 bases. The CDR3 covers 18 residues. The germline gives CDR1 SGHAT, CDR2 FQNNGV. V shed 1 base and J 0 bases; nucleotides not matched to a gene: 6. CDR3 sequence reads: CASSLVAGRVSGANVLTF. The CDR3 nucleotides are TGTGCCAGCAGCTTAGTAGCGGGTCGCGTCTCTGGGGCCAACGTCCTGACTTTC. The whole variable domain, filled in from reference TRBV11-2 and TRBJ2-6, reads EAGVAQSPRYKIIEKRQSVAFWCNPISGHATLYWYQQILGQGPKLLIQFQNNGVVDDSQLPKDRFSAERLKGVDSTLKIQPAKLEDSAVYLCASSLVAGRVSGANVLTFGAGSRLTVL.

This clone was recorded once. The CDR3 loop reads CASSFGNANTGELFF. The CDR3 DNA sequence: TGTGCCAGCAGTTTCGGTAACGCGAACACCGGGGAGCTGTTTTTT. The J gene is TRBJ2-2, the V gene TRBV6-5; D not resolved. V lost 4 bases and J lost 0, with 9 bases in between. The CDR3 length is 15 residues. Germline V gene lookup returns CDR1 MNHEY and CDR2 SVGAGI.

The chain has TRBV7-2 and TRBJ1-2; TRBD1 agrees at 8 bases. Trimming at V came to 5 bases and at J to 6 bases, leaving 5 bases not matched to a gene. Germline CDR1 SGHTA, CDR2 FQGNSA. CDR3 size: 13 residues. The CDR3 nucleotides read TGTGCCAGCAGCCTCCAGACAGGGGATGGCTACACCTTC. This encodes CASSLQTGDGYTF.

CDR3 region: CASSSRQGAEEQFF. The CDR3 coding sequence is TGTGCCAGCAGCTCAAGACAGGGGGCAGAAGAGCAGTTCTTC. The chain couples TRBV7-6 to TRBJ2-1; 10 bases map to TRBD1. With 4 bases clipped from V and 10 bases from J, the junction kept 7 bases outside the gene matches. The CDR3 extends over 14 amino acids. Germline V gene sequence: CDR1 SGHVS, CDR2 FNYEAQ.

The rearrangement joins TRBV5-1 to TRBJ1-6; D possibly corresponds to TRBD1 (5 bases). The CDR3 consists of 14 residues. Deletions cut 4 bases from V and 5 bases from J, with 10 bases between. Per germline, CDR1 SGHRS and CDR2 YFSETQ. This chain's CDR3 is CASSGGLDNSPLHF. The CDR3 region has the DNA TGCGCCAGCAGCGGGGGACTAGATAATTCACCCCTCCACTTT.

This chain joins TRBV5-1 and TRBJ2-3; no clear D. With 3 bases removed from V and 0 bases from J, the gap between germline ends came to 11 bases. The germline V gene has CDR1 SGHRS and CDR2 YFSETQ. The CDR3 contains 15 residues. The CDR3 bases are TGCGCCAGCAGCTCACAGAGCCCTAGCACAGATACGCAGTATTTT. As protein: CASSSQSPSTDTQYF.

The CDR3 DNA reads TGTGCCAGCATGCCATCGGGAGATTTCTATGGCTACACCTTC. Translation: CASMPSGDFYGYTF. The chain couples TRBV6-1 to TRBJ1-2; no clear D gene. Trimming removed 7 bases at V and 4 bases at J, with 16 bases between. The CDR3 extends over 14 amino acids. Germline V lookup: CDR1 MNHNS, CDR2 SASEGT.

The genes are TRBV2 and TRBJ1-1; tentatively, D is TRBD1 (5 bases). V lost 6 bases and J lost 3, with 11 bases in between. This CDR3 comprises 13 residues. Per the germline V gene, CDR1 is SNHLY and CDR2 is FYNNEI. The CDR3 sequence: CASSSGWDTEAFF. DNA of the CDR3: TGTGCCAGCAGCTCAGGGTGGGACACTGAAGCTTTCTTT.

The genes are TRBV18 and TRBJ2-7, with 9 nucleotides matching TRBD1. CDR1 and CDR2 from the germline V gene are KGHSH and LQKENI. Unmatched junction bases numbered 7, after V lost 3 bases and J lost 1 base. The CDR3 extends over 16 amino acids. CDR3 DNA sequence: TGTGCCAGCTCACCGGGACAGGGAATCCGTTCCTACGAGCAGTACTTC. As protein: CASSPGQGIRSYEQYF.

V gene TRBV9 combines with J gene TRBJ1-3; D unclear. Germline V gene sequence: CDR1 SGDLS, CDR2 YYNGEE. The germline V and J ends were trimmed by 1 base and 0 bases, with 5 bases remaining between them. This CDR3 has 14 residues. In DNA, the CDR3 is TGTGCCAGCAGCGTATCCAGCTCTGGAAACACCATATATTTT. Translating gives CASSVSSSGNTIYF.

The V and J genes are TRBV19 and TRBJ1-4, with D possibly TRBD1 on 6 matching bases. The V end was cut by 3 bases, the J end by 4 bases, with 24 bases between. CDR1 and CDR2 (germline): LNHDA, SQIVND (reference sequence). CDR3 length equals 19 residues. The CDR3 spells CASSIGPHRAHGINEKLFF. Here the CDR3 DNA reads TGTGCCAGTAGTATTGGGCCGCACAGGGCCCACGGGATTAATGAAAAACTGTTTTTT.

This clone came up a few times. A read error may produce the germline difference seen at one junction end. This chain connects TRBV7-9 to TRBJ1-1, with a weak D call TRBD1 (5 bases). The CDR3 runs 16 residues. The V gene's germline CDR1 is SEHNR and CDR2 FQNEAQ (reference sequence). The CDR3: CSSSRRELGGSTEAFF. The CDR3 DNA sequence: TGTTCCAGCAGCCGACGAGAATTGGGGGGGAGCACTGAAGCTTTCTTT.

The rearrangement joins TRBV19 to TRBJ1-5; 9 bases align to TRBD1. CDR1 and CDR2 from the germline V gene are LNHDA and SQIVND (reference sequence). The CDR3 consists of 15 residues. V gave up 1 base and J gave up 7 bases; unmatched junction bases: 5. The CDR3 DNA reads TGTGCCAGTAGTATAGTGGGACAGGGAGGGCAGCCCCAGCATTTT. Translation: CASSIVGQGGQPQHF. Combining the CDR3 with reference TRBV19 and TRBJ1-5 gives the whole variable domain DGGITQSPKYLFRKEGQNVTLSCEQNLNHDAMYWYRQDPGQGLRLIYYSQIVNDFQKGDIAEGYSVSREKKESFPLTVTSAQKNPTAFYLCASSIVGQGGQPQHFGDGTRLSIL.

The chain carries TRBV5-1 and TRBJ2-5; the match to TRBD1 covers 9 bases. Germline V CDR1 and CDR2: SGHRS, YFSETQ. The CDR3 spans 15 residues. Unmatched junction bases numbered 7, after V lost 4 bases and J lost 3 bases. This CDR3 reads CASSQGTGTKETQYF. The CDR3 nucleotides are TGCGCCAGCAGCCAAGGGACAGGGACCAAAGAGACCCAGTACTTC.